The clone carrying this T cell receptor (beta chain) was detected only a few times. This sample was taken from a study of early T cells in non-severe SARS-CoV-2 infection. One entry per CDR3 protein, called by TCRdb with MiXCR from the 5' RACE reads. Found here are around 27,000 distinct CDR3 sequences, approximately 7% of them singletons; the top ten hold about 36%. CDR1 is SGHNT and CDR2 is YENEEA in the germline V gene. This CDR3 is built from 15 residues. The V end was cut by 2 bases, the J end by 5 bases, with 13 bases between. Input material: whole blood. The chain joins TRBV11-3 to TRBJ2-4, with TRBD2 as a possible D gene (5 bases). This sequence was found in an adult who was a healthcare worker with PCR-confirmed SARS-CoV-2 infection or an uninfected control (not recorded which). Here the CDR3 reads CASSLRVSGENIQYF. The CDR3 DNA is TGTGCCAGCAGCTTAAGGGTCTCCGGGGAAAACATTCAGTACTTC.